The next 5 T cell receptor beta chains were all read from a single sample in a study of shared clonotypes between healthy human individuals. TCRdb keeps only in-frame clones here, not all; method: immunoSEQ multiplex PCR. The sample has about 2.3 million clones, around 92% seen once. The sample comprised naive CD4+ T cells from PBMCs. Specified subset: CD45RA+ positively selected. The receptors here all came from a man between 18 and 35 years old in good health. Some clones in this sample may be carry-over from other donors' samples.

This chain connects TRBV2 to TRBJ2-5; the D is unclear. The CDR3 totals 13 residues. The ends were cut back, 8 bases at V and 5 bases at J, with 15 bases in the middle. Germline CDR1 is SNHLY and CDR2 is FYNNEI. The CDR3 nucleotides read TGTGCCAGCCGACGAGGCAGCAGGGAGACCCAGTACTTC. This codes for CASRRGSRETQYF.

Comment on this clone: The same CDR3 is also encoded by other DNA sequences in this sample. J is TRBJ1-3 and V is TRBV5-1; no clear D gene. V gave up 2 bases and J gave up 4 bases, with 10 bases separating them. CDR1 is SGHRS, CDR2 YFSETQ, per germline. This CDR3 contains 14 residues. The CDR3 bases are TGCGCCAGCAGCTTAGAGCCTAGGGGAAACACCATATATTTT. It translates to CASSLEPRGNTIYF.

The chain couples TRBV11-3 to TRBJ2-1; 9 bases are a match to TRBD2. CDR1 and CDR2 from the germline V gene are SGHNT and YENEEA. The CDR3 extends over 15 amino acids. V shed 8 bases and J 2 bases; nucleotides not matched to a gene: 7. The CDR3 nucleotides are TGTGCCAGCGGGGCGGGAGGGCCGACCTACAATGAGCAGTTCTTC. The encoded protein is CASGAGGPTYNEQFF. Combining the CDR3 with reference TRBV11-3 and TRBJ2-1 gives the whole variable domain EAGVVQSPRYKIIEKKQPVAFWCNPISGHNTLYWYLQNLGQGPELLIRYENEEAVDDSQLPKDRFSAERLKGVDSTLKIQPAELGDSAVYLCASGAGGPTYNEQFFGPGTRLTVL.

The chain uses TRBV6-5 and TRBJ1-1, with D possibly TRBD1 on 5 matching bases. Germline CDR1 and CDR2: MNHEY and SVGAGI. Deletions cut 7 bases from V and 7 bases from J, with 16 bases between. The CDR3 runs to 13 residues. The CDR3 region has the DNA TGTGCCAGCATTCCTTTCGGGGGGGTTGAAGCTTTCTTT. Its protein is CASIPFGGVEAFF.

V usage is TRBV5-5 and J usage is TRBJ1-2, with D maybe TRBD1 (6 bases). The CDR3 contains 14 residues. The ends were cut back, 1 base at V and 3 bases at J, with 10 bases in the middle. Germline values: CDR1 SGHKS, CDR2 YYEKEE (reference sequence). The CDR3 loop reads CASSLTQGDYGYTF. In DNA, the CDR3 is TGTGCCAGCAGCTTGACACAGGGTGACTATGGCTACACCTTC. Drawing the rest from reference TRBV5-5 and TRBJ1-2, the complete variable domain is DAGVTQSPTHLIKTRGQQVTLRCSPISGHKSVSWYQQVLGQGPQFIFQYYEKEERGRGNFPDRFSARQFPNYSSELNVNALLLGDSALYLCASSLTQGDYGYTFGSGTRLTVV.